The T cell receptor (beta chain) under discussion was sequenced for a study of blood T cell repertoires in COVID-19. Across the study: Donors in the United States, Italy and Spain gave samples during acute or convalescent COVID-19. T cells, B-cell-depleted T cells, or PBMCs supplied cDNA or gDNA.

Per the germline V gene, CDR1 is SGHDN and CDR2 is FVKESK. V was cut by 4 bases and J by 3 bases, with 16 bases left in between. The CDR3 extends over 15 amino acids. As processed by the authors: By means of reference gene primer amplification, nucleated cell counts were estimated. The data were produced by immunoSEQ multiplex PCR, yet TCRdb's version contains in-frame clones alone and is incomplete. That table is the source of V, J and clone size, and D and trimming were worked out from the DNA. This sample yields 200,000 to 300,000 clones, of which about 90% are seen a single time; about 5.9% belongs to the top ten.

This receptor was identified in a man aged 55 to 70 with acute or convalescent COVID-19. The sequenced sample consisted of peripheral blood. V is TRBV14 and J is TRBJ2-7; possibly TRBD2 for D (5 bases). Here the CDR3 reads CASSPLRAGYYEQYF. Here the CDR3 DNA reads TGTGCCAGCAGCCCATTACGGGCGGGCTACTACGAGCAGTACTTC.